The table lists the clone carrying this T cell receptor beta chain with a few counts. Its target is unknown. The sample is drawn from a study of OX40 agonist ivuxolimab in advanced cancers. Overall study: Head and neck, renal cell, melanoma or hepatocellular carcinoma were the cancers that dose-escalation patients had. Of the patients, three showed partial responses, one with hepatocellular carcinoma and two with cutaneous melanoma. The study, taken as a whole, reports: Researchers report that CD8+ T cells had, on average, more expanded clones than CD4+.

This CDR3 spans 14 amino acids. Trimming stripped 6 bases from V and 6 bases from J, with 12 bases between. Germline V gives CDR1 LNHDA, CDR2 SQIVND (reference sequence). Clones were read by immunoSEQ multiplex PCR, and TCRdb kept only the in-frame ones, dropping some. The table lists approximately 64,000 clones, 83% of them singletons, with 0.7% in the top ten. V and J are TRBV19 and TRBJ1-6, with TRBD1 as a possible D gene (5 bases). The sequence was collected from an adult with an advanced solid tumor such as melanoma, head and neck, liver or kidney cancer. Sequencing was performed on CD4+ or CD8+ T cells sorted from blood, taken in a trial of the OX40 agonist ivuxolimab. This CDR3 is CASSPLGGNSPLHF. In DNA form, the CDR3 reads TGTGCCAGTAGCCCGTTGGGGGGTAATTCACCCCTCCACTTT.